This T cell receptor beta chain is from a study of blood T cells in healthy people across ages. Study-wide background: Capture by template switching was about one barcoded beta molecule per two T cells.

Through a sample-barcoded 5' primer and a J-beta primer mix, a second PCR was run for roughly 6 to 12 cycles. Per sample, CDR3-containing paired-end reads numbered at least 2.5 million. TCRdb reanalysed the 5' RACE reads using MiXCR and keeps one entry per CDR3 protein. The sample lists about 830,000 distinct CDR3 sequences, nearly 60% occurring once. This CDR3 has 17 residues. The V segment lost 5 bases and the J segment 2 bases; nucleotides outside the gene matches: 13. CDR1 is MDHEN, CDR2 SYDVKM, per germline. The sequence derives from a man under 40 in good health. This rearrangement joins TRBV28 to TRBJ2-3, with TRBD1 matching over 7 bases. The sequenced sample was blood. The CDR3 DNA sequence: TGTGCCAGCAGTCCCTCGGGGAGAGACAGGGCCACAGATACGCAGTATTTT. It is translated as CASSPSGRDRATDTQYF.